This T cell receptor (beta chain) was profiled in a study of vaccination effects on CD4 cells after COVID-19. In the study overall: Median timing of post-vaccine samples was 72 days after the second dose. Culturing of around 1.9 million PBMC per well took place with roughly 10 IU/ml IL-2 and around 10 ug/ml peptides. Study-level findings and limits: Spike-reactive clones present post-vaccine in convalescents were predominantly new vaccine-induced clones.

Germline values: CDR1 LGHDT, CDR2 YNNKEL (reference sequence). V was clipped by 1 base and J by 3 bases; unmatched bases: 13. The CDR3 loop spans 18 amino acids. Culturing for nine to ten days preceded CD4+ T cell isolation. The person's infection with SARS-CoV-2, confirmed by PCR, took place between March and December 2020. The participants, recipients of two vaccine doses, got either BNT162b2 or mRNA-1273. It was on days 3 and 7 that half the medium was replaced with IL-2 medium. This table comes from immunoSEQ multiplex PCR, and its TCRdb copy is limited to in-frame clones, with some not included. The profile shows roughly 46,000 clones, about 70% of them singletons. Notes on this clone: Its matching antigen is unknown.

The J gene is TRBJ2-3, the V gene TRBV3-1 (or the pseudogene TRBV3-2); TRBD2 aligns across 7 bases. The sequence derives from a human donor who had a prior SARS-CoV-2 infection. The sequencing here drew on CD4+ T cells from PBMCs cultured without peptide, taken after COVID-19 vaccination. For the CDR3, the DNA is TGTGCCAGCAGCCAAGTAGTGATGGGGGGGGGAGGAACAGATACGCAGTATTTT. It is translated as CASSQVVMGGGGTDTQYF.